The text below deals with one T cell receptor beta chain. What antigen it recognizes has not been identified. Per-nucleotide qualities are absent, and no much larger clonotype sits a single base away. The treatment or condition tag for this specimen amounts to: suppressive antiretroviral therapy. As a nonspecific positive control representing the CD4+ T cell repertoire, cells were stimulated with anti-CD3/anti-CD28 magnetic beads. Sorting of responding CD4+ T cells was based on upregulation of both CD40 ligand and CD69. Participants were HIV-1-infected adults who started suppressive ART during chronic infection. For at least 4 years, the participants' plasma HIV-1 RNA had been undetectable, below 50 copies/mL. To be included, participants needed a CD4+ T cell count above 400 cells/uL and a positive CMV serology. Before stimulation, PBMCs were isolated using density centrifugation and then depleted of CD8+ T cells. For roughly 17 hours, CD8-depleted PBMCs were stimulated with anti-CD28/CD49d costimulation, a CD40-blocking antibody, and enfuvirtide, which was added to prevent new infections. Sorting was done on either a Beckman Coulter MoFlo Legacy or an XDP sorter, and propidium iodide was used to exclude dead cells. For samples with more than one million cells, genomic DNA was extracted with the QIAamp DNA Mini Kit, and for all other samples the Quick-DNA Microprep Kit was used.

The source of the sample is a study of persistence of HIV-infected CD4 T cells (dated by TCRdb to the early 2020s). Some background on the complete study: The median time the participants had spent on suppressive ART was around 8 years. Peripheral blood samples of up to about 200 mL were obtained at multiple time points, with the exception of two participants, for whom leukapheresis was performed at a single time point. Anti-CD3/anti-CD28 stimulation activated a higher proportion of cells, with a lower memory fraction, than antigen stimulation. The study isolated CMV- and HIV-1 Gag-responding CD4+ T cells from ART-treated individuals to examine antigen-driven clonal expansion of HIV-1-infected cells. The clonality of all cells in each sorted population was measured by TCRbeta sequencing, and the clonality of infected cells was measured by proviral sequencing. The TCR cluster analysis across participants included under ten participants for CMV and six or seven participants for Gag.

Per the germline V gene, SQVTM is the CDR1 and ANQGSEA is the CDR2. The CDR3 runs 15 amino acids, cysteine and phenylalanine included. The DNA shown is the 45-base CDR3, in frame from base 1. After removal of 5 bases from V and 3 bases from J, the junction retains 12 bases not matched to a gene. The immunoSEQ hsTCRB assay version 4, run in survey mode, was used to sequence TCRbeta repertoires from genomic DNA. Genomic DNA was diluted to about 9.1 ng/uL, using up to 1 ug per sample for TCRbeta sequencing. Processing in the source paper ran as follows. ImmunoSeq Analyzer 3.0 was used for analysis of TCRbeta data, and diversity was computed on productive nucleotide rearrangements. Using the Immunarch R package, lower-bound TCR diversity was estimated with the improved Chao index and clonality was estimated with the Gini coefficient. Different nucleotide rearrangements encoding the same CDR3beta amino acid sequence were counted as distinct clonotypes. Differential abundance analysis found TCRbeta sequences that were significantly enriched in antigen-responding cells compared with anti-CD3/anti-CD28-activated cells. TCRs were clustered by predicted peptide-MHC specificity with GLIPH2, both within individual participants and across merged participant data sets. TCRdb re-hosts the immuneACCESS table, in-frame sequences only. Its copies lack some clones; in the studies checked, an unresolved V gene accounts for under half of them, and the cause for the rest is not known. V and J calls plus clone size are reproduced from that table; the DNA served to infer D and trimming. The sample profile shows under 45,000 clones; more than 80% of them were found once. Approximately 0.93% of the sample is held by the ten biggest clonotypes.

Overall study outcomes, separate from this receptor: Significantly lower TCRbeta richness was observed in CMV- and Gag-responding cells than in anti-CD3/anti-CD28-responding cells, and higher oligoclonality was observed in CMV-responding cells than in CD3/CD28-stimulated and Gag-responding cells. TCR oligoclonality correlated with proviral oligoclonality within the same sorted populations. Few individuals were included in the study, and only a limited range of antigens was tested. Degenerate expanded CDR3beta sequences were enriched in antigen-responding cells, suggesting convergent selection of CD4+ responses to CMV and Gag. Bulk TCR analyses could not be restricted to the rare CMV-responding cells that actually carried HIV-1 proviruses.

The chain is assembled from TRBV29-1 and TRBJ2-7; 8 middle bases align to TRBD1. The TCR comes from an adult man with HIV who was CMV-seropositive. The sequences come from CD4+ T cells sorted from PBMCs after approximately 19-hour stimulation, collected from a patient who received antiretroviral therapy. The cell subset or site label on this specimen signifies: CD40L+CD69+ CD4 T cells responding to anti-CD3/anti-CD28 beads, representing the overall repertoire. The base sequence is TGCAGCGTTCGACAGGGGATGGTCGGGGGCTACGAGCAGTACTTC. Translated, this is CSVRQGMVGGYEQYF.